The 29 T cell receptor beta chains presented below share a single source sample, sequenced in a study of T cell changes during pregnancy in multiple sclerosis. Assay: immunoSEQ multiplex PCR; the TCRdb copy retains only in-frame clones and omits some. The sample holds 35,000 to 50,000 clones; roughly nine tenths are singletons and the top ten take about 1.2%. The input for sequencing was CD4+ T cells from peripheral blood mononuclear cells, taken after pregnancy. These receptors all come from a female donor with multiple sclerosis, enrolled in a pregnancy study.

This chain connects TRBV14 to TRBJ1-1, with D unclear. In germline, CDR1 is SGHDN, CDR2 FVKESK. The CDR3 contains 13 residues. Trimming shortened V by 5 bases and J by 3 bases, and 10 bases separated the two germline ends. The CDR3 bases are TGTGCCAGCAGCATAGGAGGATACACTGAAGCTTTCTTT. The encoded protein is CASSIGGYTEAFF.

The chain is built from TRBV5-1 and TRBJ1-1, with 8 nucleotides matching TRBD1. The J segment lost 4 bases and the V segment lost 2 bases, leaving 10 bases of the junction unmatched. This CDR3 contains 16 residues. From germline, CDR1 is SGHRS and CDR2 YFSETQ. This CDR3 is CASSFLLSGQGTEAFF. DNA for the CDR3: TGCGCCAGCAGCTTCCTATTGTCCGGACAGGGCACTGAAGCTTTCTTT.

The chain employs TRBV4-1 and TRBJ2-1; 10 nucleotides line up with TRBD2. This CDR3 is built from 16 residues. Trimming removed 2 bases from V and 3 bases from J; junction bases left unmatched: 4. CDR1 is MGHRA, CDR2 YSYEKL, per germline. The CDR3, as DNA: TGCGCCAGCAGCCAACCAACTAGCGGGATCTACAATGAGCAGTTCTTC. Amino acids: CASSQPTSGIYNEQFF.

The rearrangement uses TRBV2 and TRBJ1-3; possible D gene TRBD1, 5 bases. V lost 2 bases, J lost 4 bases, and 9 bases lay in between. This CDR3 is built from 14 residues. Germline-derived CDR1 and CDR2 are SNHLY and FYNNEI. This chain's CDR3 is CASSEQGEGNTIYF. CDR3 DNA: TGTGCCAGCAGTGAACAGGGCGAGGGAAACACCATATATTTT.

The rearrangement links TRBV7-4 to TRBJ1-5; possibly TRBD1 for D (5 bases). CDR3 length: 17 residues. V was trimmed by 3 bases and J by 2 bases, leaving 17 bases between them. CDR1 is SGHVT, CDR2 SQSDAQ, per germline. The CDR3 bases are TGTGCCAGCAGCTTCGTGGTCAGGGTTCTCGGCAATCAGCCCCAGCATTTT. Protein: CASSFVVRVLGNQPQHF.

The V call is TRBV10-3, the J call TRBJ2-1, with TRBD2 identical over 7 bases. This CDR3 spans 17 amino acids. Trimming removed 0 bases from V and 6 bases from J; junction bases left unmatched: 11. The V gene's germline CDR1 is ENHRY and CDR2 SYGVKD. CDR3 region: CAISESLRREATNEQFF. The CDR3 bases are TGTGCCATCAGTGAGTCTCTCCGACGGGAGGCCACCAATGAGCAGTTCTTC.

V and J are TRBV19 and TRBJ2-5, with TRBD1 matching over 7 bases. This CDR3 contains 13 residues. Germline lookup yields CDR1 LNHDA and CDR2 SQIVND (reference sequence). V trimming: 2 bases; J trimming: 4 bases; junction bases outside the gene matches: 1. CDR3 nucleotides: TGTGCCAGTAGTATACAGGGGGTAGAGACCCAGTACTTC. Translated: CASSIQGVETQYF.

The V call is TRBV6-5, the J call TRBJ2-7, with 7 bases lining up with TRBD1. Germline CDR1 is MNHEY and CDR2 is SVGAGI. The ends lost 6 bases at V and 3 bases at J; junction bases unmatched: 11. The CDR3 covers 15 residues. CDR3 loop: CASSPPGQSFYEQYF. In nucleotides, the CDR3 is TGTGCCAGCAGCCCTCCGGGACAGTCCTTCTACGAGCAGTACTTC.

The chain combines TRBV18 with TRBJ1-2; 8 bases match TRBD1. V was pared by 6 bases and J by 2 bases, with 8 bases of the junction left unmatched. The CDR3 sequence is 15 residues long. Germline V gene sequence: CDR1 KGHSH, CDR2 LQKENI. The CDR3 region has the DNA TGTGCCAGCTCCCAAAGACAGGGGTTAAACTATGGCTACACCTTC. The encoded protein is CASSQRQGLNYGYTF.

This rearrangement joins TRBV4-2 to TRBJ2-4; 8 bases agree with TRBD2. The V and J ends lost 1 base and 2 bases, in that order; junction bases with no gene match: 4. The CDR3 sequence is 16 residues long. CDR1 is LGHNA, CDR2 YNFKEQ, per germline. This CDR3 reads CASSQALAATKNIQYF. Here the CDR3 DNA reads TGTGCCAGCAGCCAAGCACTAGCGGCAACCAAAAACATTCAGTACTTC.

This sequence joins TRBV19 and TRBJ2-1; D unresolved. V gave up 5 bases and J gave up 12 bases, with 14 bases separating them. The CDR3 consists of 12 residues. The germline V gene encodes CDR1 LNHDA and CDR2 SQIVND (reference sequence). CDR3 protein: CASSLPTLGQFF. CDR3 nucleotides: TGTGCCAGTAGTTTACCAACGCTAGGGCAGTTCTTC.

The chain recombines TRBV7-9 with TRBJ2-3; TRBD2 might be the D (5 bases). The CDR3 sequence is 14 residues long. Trimming took off 3 bases at V and 4 bases at J, with 11 bases between the two ends. The germline V gene has CDR1 SEHNR and CDR2 FQNEAQ (reference sequence). CDR3 protein: CASSFGLPADTQYF. CDR3 sequence (DNA): TGTGCCAGCAGCTTCGGACTCCCGGCAGATACGCAGTATTTT.

The genes are TRBV5-4 and TRBJ2-7; 7 nucleotides agree with TRBD2. This CDR3 is built from 15 residues. With 0 bases clipped from V and 0 bases from J, the junction kept 3 bases outside the gene matches. CDR1 and CDR2 from the germline V gene are SGHNT and YYREEE (reference sequence). CDR3 region: CASSLGEGLSYEQYF. CDR3 coding DNA: TGTGCCAGCAGCTTGGGGGAGGGCCTCTCCTACGAGCAGTACTTC.

This clone was seen only once. The chain recombines TRBV29-1 with TRBJ2-1; a possible D gene is TRBD1 (5 bases). The CDR3 loop spans 12 amino acids. Germline values: CDR1 SQVTM, CDR2 ANQGSEA. Between the trimmed V and J ends, which lost 2 bases and 7 bases, there was a span of 9 bases. The CDR3 sequence is CSVEKGKNEQFF. The CDR3, as DNA: TGCAGCGTTGAAAAGGGGAAGAATGAGCAGTTCTTC.

V usage is TRBV30 and J usage is TRBJ2-7; D gene ambiguous. Trimming stripped 2 bases from V and 4 bases from J, with 9 bases between. CDR1 GTSNPN and CDR2 SVGIG come from the germline V gene (reference sequence). This CDR3 has 12 amino acids. The CDR3 region has the DNA TGTGCCTGGAGTTTATCGGTGTACGAGCAGTACTTC. It specifies CAWSLSVYEQYF.

This rearrangement joins TRBV5-1 to TRBJ1-2, with 8 bases matching TRBD1. CDR1 is SGHRS, CDR2 YFSETQ, per germline. Unmatched junction bases numbered 6, after V lost 0 bases and J lost 5 bases. The CDR3 runs to 15 residues. The DNA for the CDR3 is TGCGCCAGCAGCTTGGATATAGGACAGGGATATGGCTACACCTTC. Translated: CASSLDIGQGYGYTF. The entire variable domain, with the rest obtained from reference TRBV5-1 and TRBJ1-2, is as follows: KAGVTQTPRYLIKTRGQQVTLSCSPISGHRSVSWYQQTPGQGLQFLFEYFSETQRNKGNFPGRFSGRQFSNSRSEMNVSTLELGDSALYLCASSLDIGQGYGYTFGSGTRLTVV.

This chain uses TRBV13 with TRBJ1-4, with TRBD1 matching 8 bases. V lost 3 bases to trimming and J lost 4 bases; unmatched junction nucleotides: 7. The CDR3 length is 16 residues. Germline V CDR1 and CDR2: PRHDT, FYEKMQ (reference sequence). CDR3 in DNA: TGTGCCAGCAGCTTCCGCGGGACAGGCCTTAATGAAAAACTGTTTTTT. Its protein is CASSFRGTGLNEKLFF.

This chain joins TRBV19 and TRBJ2-7; D possibly corresponds to TRBD2 (6 bases). This CDR3 is built from 14 residues. V lost 5 bases, J lost 3 bases, and 14 bases lay in between. From germline, CDR1 is LNHDA and CDR2 SQIVND (reference sequence). The DNA for the CDR3 is TGTGCCAGTAGTTTGGGACTTCCTCACTACGAGCAGTACTTC. Translating gives CASSLGLPHYEQYF.

The chain links TRBV6-1 to TRBJ2-3, with 7 bases fitting TRBD1. J gave up 6 bases and V 3 bases, and 12 bases lay outside the gene matches. Germline V lookup: CDR1 MNHNS, CDR2 SASEGT. CDR3 length: 16 residues. CDR3 protein: CASSEDRSQGLDTQYF. For the CDR3, the DNA is TGTGCCAGCAGTGAGGACAGGTCACAGGGCCTGGATACGCAGTATTTT.

This clone was recorded only once. The chain uses TRBV9 and TRBJ2-5, with 8 nucleotides matching TRBD2. Germline CDR1 is SGDLS and CDR2 is YYNGEE. The CDR3 sequence is 13 residues long. V gave up 7 bases and J gave up 5 bases; unmatched junction bases: 7. The CDR3 sequence is CASGSGRRETQYF. In DNA form, the CDR3 reads TGTGCCAGCGGAAGCGGGAGACGGGAGACCCAGTACTTC.

This clone was recorded once. The V gene is TRBV28, the J gene TRBJ1-4, with 8 bases that match TRBD1. Germline trimming cut 6 bases from V and 1 base from J; bases unmatched to any gene: 4. This CDR3 is 15 amino acids long. Looked up from germline, CDR1 is MDHEN and CDR2 is SYDVKM. CDR3 in DNA: TGTGCCAGCAGCCGAGACAGGGGAACTAATGAAAAACTGTTTTTT. Residues: CASSRDRGTNEKLFF.

The chain recombines TRBV10-1 with TRBJ1-1, with 7 positions matching TRBD1. After removal of 4 bases from V and 10 bases from J, the junction contained 3 bases not matched to a gene. The CDR3 totals 11 residues. Germline CDR1 reads WNHNN; CDR2 reads SYGVQD (reference sequence). Here the CDR3 DNA reads TGCGCCAGCAGTGGACAGGGCGGAGCTTTCTTT. This translates into CASSGQGGAFF.

The chain has TRBV7-9 and TRBJ2-1; 13 bases fit TRBD2. The CDR3 is 17 residues long. The J segment lost 7 bases and the V segment lost 5 bases, leaving 11 bases of the junction unmatched. Germline V gene lookup returns CDR1 SEHNR and CDR2 FQNEAQ (reference sequence). The CDR3 DNA is TGTGCCAGCAGCCGGACCGTACTAGCGGGAGGGCCTAATGAGCAGTTCTTC. Translated, it gives CASSRTVLAGGPNEQFF.

This clone was counted once. V and J are TRBV29-1 and TRBJ2-1, with D perhaps TRBD2 (5 bases). The V gene's germline CDR1 is SQVTM and CDR2 ANQGSEA. The CDR3 covers 14 residues. V gave up 4 bases and J gave up 8 bases, with 18 bases separating them. CDR3 amino acids: CSVVVRAVYDEQFF. The CDR3 bases are TGCAGCGTTGTTGTGAGGGCGGTGTACGATGAGCAGTTCTTC.

V usage is TRBV11-3 and J usage is TRBJ2-1; TRBD2 is a possible D gene (5 bases). V lost 5 bases and J 5 bases, leaving 13 bases between the germline ends. Germline V gene lookup returns CDR1 SGHNT and CDR2 YENEEA. The CDR3 totals 14 residues. The CDR3 sequence: CASSLEGGNNEQFF. The CDR3 DNA reads as TGTGCCAGCAGCCTGGAAGGAGGAAACAATGAGCAGTTCTTC.

This chain connects TRBV6-6 to TRBJ2-5, with TRBD2 identical over 14 bases. Germline V CDR1 and CDR2: MNHNY, SVGAGI (reference sequence). V was pared by 2 bases and J by 10 bases, with 6 bases of the junction left unmatched. This CDR3 spans 15 amino acids. Here the CDR3 reads CASSYPGLAGDGQYF. CDR3 DNA: TGTGCCAGCAGTTACCCGGGACTAGCGGGAGATGGCCAGTACTTC.

The J gene is TRBJ2-5, the V gene TRBV18, with no clear D. The CDR3 has 14 amino acids. The germline CDR1 and CDR2 sequences are KGHSH and LQKENI. Trimming removed 0 bases at V and 5 bases at J, with 10 bases between. The CDR3 sequence: CASSPPRGFETQYF. For the CDR3, the DNA is TGTGCCAGCTCACCACCTCGTGGCTTCGAGACCCAGTACTTC.

This clone appeared a few times. The rearrangement joins TRBV10-3 to TRBJ2-1; maybe TRBD2 (6 bases). From germline, CDR1 is ENHRY and CDR2 SYGVKD. Trimming removed 6 bases at V and 6 bases at J, with 15 bases between. The CDR3 consists of 14 residues. The CDR3 DNA is TGTGCCATCAGACCGGGACTCACAAGCAATGAGCAGTTCTTC. Amino acid sequence: CAIRPGLTSNEQFF.

The table lists this clone with a few counts. V gene TRBV5-1 combines with J gene TRBJ2-1, with D hard to call. The CDR3 spans 11 residues. Germline values: CDR1 SGHRS, CDR2 YFSETQ. Trimming pared 2 bases from V and 6 bases from J, leaving 3 bases between. In DNA, the CDR3 is TGCGCCAGCAGCTTCAGCAATGAGCAGTTCTTC. It codes for CASSFSNEQFF.